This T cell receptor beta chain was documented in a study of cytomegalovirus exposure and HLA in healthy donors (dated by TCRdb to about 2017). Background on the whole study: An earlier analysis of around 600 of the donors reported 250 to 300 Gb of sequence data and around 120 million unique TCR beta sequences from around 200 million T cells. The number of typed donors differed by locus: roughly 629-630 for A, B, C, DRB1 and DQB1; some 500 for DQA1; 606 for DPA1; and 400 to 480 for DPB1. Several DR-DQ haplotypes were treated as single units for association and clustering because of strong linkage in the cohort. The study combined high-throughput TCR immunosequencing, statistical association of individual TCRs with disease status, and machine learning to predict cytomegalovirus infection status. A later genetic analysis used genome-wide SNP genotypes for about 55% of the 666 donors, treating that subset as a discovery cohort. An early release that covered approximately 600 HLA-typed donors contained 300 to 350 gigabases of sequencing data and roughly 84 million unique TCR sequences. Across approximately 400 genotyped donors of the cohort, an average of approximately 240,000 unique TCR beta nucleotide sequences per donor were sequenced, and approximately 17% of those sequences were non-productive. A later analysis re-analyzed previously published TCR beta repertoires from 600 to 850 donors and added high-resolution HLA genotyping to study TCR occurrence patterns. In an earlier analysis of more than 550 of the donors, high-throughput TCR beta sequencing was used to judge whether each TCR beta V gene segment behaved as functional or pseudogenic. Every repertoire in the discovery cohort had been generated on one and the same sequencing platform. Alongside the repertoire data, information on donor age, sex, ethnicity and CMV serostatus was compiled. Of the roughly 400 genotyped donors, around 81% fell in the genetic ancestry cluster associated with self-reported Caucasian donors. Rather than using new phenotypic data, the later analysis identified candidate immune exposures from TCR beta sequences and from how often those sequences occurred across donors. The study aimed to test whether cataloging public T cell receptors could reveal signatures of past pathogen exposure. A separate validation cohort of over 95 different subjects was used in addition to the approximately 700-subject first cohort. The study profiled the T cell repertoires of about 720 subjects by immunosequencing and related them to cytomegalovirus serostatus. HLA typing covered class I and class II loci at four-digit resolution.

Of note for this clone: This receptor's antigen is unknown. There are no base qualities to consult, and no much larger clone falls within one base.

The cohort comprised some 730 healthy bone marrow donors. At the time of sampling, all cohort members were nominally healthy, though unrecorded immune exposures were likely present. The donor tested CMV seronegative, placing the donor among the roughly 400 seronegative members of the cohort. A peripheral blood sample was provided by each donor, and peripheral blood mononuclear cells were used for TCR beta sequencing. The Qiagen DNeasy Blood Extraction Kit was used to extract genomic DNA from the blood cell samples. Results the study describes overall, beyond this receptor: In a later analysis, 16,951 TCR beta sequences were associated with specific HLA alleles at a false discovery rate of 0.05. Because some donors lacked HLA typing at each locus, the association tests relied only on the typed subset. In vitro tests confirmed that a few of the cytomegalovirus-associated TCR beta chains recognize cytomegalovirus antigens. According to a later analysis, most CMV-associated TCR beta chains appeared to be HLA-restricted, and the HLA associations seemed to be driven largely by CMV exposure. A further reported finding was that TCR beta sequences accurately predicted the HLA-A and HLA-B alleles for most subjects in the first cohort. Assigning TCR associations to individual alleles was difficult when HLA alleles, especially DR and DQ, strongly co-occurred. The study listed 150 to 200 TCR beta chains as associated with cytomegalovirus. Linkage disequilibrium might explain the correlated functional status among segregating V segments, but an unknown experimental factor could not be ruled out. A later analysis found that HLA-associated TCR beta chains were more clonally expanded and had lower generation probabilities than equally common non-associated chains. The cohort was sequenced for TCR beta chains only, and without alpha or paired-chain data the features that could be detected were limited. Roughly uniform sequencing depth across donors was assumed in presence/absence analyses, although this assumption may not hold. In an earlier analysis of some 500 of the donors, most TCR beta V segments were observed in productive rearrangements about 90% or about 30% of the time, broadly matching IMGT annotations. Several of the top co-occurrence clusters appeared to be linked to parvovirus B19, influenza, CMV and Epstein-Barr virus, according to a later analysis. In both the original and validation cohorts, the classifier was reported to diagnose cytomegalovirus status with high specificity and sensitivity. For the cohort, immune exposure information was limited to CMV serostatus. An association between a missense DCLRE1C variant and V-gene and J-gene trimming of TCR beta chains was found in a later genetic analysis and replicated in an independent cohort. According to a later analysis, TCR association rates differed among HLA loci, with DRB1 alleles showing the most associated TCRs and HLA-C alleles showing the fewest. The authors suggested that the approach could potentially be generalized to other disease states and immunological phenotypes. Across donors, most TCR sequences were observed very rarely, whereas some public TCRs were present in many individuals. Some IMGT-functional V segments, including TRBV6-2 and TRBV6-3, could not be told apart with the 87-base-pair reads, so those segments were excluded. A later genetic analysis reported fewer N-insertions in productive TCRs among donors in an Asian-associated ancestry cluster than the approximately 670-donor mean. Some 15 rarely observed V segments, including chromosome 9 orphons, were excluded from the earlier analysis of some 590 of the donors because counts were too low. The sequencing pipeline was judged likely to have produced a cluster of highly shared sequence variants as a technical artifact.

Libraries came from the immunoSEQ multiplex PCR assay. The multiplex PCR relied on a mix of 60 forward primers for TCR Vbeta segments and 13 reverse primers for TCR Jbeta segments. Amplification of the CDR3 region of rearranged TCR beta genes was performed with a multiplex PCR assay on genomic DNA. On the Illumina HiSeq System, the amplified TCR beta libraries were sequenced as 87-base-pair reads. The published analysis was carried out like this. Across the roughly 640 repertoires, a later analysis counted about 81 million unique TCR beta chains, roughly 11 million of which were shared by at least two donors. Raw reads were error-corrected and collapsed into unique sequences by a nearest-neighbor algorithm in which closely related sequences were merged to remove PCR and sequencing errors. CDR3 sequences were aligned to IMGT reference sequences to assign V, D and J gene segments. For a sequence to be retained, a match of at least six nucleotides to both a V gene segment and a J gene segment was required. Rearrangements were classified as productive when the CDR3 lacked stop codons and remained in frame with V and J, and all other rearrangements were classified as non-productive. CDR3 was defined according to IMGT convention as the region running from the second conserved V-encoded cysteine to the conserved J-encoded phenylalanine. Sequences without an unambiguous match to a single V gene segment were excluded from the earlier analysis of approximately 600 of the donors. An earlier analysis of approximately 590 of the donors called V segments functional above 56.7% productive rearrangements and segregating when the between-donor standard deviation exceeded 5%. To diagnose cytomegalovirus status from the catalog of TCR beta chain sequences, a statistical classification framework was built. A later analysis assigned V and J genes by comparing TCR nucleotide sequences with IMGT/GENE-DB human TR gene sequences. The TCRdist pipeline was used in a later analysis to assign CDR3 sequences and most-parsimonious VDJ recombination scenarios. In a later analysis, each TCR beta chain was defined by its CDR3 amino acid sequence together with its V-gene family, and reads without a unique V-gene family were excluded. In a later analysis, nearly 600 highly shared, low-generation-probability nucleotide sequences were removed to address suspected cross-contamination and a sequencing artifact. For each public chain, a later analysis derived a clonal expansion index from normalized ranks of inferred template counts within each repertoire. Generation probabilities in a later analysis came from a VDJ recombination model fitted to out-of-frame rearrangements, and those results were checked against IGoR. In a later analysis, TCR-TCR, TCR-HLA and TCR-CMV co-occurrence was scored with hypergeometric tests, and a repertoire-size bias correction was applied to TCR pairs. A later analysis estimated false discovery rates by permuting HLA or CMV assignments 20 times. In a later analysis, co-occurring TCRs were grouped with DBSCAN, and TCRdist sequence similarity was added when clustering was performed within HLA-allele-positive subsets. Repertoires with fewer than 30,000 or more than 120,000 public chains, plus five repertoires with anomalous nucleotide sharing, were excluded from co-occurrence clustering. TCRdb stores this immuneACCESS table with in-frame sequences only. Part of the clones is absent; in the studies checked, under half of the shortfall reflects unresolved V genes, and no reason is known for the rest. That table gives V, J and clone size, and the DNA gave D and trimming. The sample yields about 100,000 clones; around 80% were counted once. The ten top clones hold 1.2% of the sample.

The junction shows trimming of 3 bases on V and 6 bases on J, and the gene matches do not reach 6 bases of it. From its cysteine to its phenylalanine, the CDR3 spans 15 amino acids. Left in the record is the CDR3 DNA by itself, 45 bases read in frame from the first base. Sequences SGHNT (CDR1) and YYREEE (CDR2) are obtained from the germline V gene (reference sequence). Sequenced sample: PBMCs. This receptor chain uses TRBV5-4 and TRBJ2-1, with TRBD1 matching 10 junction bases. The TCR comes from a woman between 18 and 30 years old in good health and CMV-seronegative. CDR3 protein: CASSSRQGATNEQFF. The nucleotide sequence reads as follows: TGTGCCAGCAGCTCCAGACAGGGGGCGACCAATGAGCAGTTCTTC.